Presented here are 3 T cell receptor beta chains from one specimen sequenced in a study of blood T cell repertoires in COVID-19. TCRdb keeps only in-frame clones here, not all; method: immunoSEQ multiplex PCR. In the table there are roughly 170,000 clones, around nine tenths of which are singletons. Sequenced sample: peripheral blood. These receptors were collected from a woman in her seventies with COVID-19, enrolled during active disease.

The CDR3 region is CASSTRVNQPQHF. For the CDR3, the DNA is TGTGCCAGCAGTACCAGGGTGAATCAGCCCCAGCATTTT. This chain joins TRBV2 and TRBJ1-5; a possible D gene is TRBD1 (5 bases). The V gene's germline CDR1 is SNHLY and CDR2 FYNNEI. This CDR3 is built from 13 residues. The V and J ends lost 5 bases and 4 bases respectively, with 9 bases between them.

The chain joins TRBV19 to TRBJ1-3, with D perhaps matching TRBD1 (5 bases). Germline CDR1 and CDR2: LNHDA and SQIVND (reference sequence). Trimming took off 6 bases at V and 1 base at J, with 10 bases between the two ends. This CDR3 contains 14 residues. The CDR3 DNA sequence: TGTGCCAGTAGGACTCCAGGGTCTGGAAACACCATATATTTT. This sequence encodes CASRTPGSGNTIYF.

The chain couples TRBV6-2 or TRBV6-3 to TRBJ2-3, with 8 bases fitting TRBD2. This CDR3 comprises 15 residues. J gave up 2 bases and V 5 bases, and 6 bases lay outside the gene matches. Germline CDR1 and CDR2: MNHEY and SVGEGT. The CDR3 loop reads CASSHHSGITDTQYF. The CDR3 DNA follows: TGTGCCAGCAGTCACCATAGCGGGATCACAGATACGCAGTATTTT.